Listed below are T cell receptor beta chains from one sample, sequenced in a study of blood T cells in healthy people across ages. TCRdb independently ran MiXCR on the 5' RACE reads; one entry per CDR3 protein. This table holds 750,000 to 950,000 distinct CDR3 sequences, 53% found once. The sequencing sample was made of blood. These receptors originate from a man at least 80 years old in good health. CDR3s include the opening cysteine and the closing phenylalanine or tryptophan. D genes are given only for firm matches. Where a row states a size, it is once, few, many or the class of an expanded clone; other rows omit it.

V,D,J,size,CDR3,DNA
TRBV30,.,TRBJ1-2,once,CAWSVGGFGYTF,TGTGCCTGGAGTGTAGGAGGGTTTGGCTACACCTTC
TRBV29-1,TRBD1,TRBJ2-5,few,CSVGQGVISEQYF,TGCAGCGTTGGACAGGGGGTGATCAGTGAGCAGTACTTC
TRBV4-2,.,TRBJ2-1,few,CASSQDLSISSYNEQFF,TGTGCCAGCAGCCAAGATCTGTCTATCAGCTCCTACAATGAGCAGTTCTTC
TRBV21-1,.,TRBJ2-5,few,CASREPGGPKTQYF,TGTGCCAGCAGGGAACCAGGGGGGCCCAAGACCCAGTACTTC
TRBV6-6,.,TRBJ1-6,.,CASSPRAGAGSPLHF,TGTGCCAGCAGCCCCAGAGCGGGCGCGGGGTCACCCCTCCACTTT
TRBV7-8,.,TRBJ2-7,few,CASSFPGASYEQYF,TGTGCCAGCAGCTTCCCGGGAGCCTCCTACGAGCAGTACTTC
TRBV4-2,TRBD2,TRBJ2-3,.,CASGNGLGGQYF,TGTGCCAGCGGAAACGGACTAGGAGGGCAGTATTTT
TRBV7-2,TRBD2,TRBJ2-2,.,CASSLEAGGGTGELFF,TGTGCCAGCAGCTTAGAAGCGGGGGGGGGCACCGGGGAGCTGTTTTTT
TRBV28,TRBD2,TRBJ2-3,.,CASSSPTGRGYAYF,TGTGCCAGCAGTTCACCGACCGGGAGGGGATACGCGTATTTT
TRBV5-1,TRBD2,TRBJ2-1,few,CASSWTSGRALGENEQFF,TGCGCCAGCAGCTGGACTAGCGGGAGGGCCTTGGGTGAGAATGAGCAGTTCTTC
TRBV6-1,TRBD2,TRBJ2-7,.,CASSETGRAGEQYF,TGTGCCAGCAGTGAAACCGGGAGGGCCGGGGAGCAGTACTTC
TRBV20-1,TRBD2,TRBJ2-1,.,CSARDWGLAGVGNEQFF,TGCAGTGCTAGAGATTGGGGTCTAGCGGGAGTTGGGAATGAGCAGTTCTTC
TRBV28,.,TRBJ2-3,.,CASSLVAGERYAYF,TGTGCCAGCAGTTTAGTGGCAGGGGAGAGATACGCGTATTTT
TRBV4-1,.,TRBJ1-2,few,CASSQVRSGFYGYTF,TGCGCCAGCAGCCAAGTAAGGTCAGGATTCTATGGCTACACCTTC